This T cell receptor beta chain was identified in a study of blood T cell repertoires in COVID-19. Study-wide context: Sites in the United States, Italy and Spain provided acute and convalescent COVID-19 samples.

In the source study's methods: Amplification of reference gene primers provided the estimated nucleated cell counts. Sequenced by immunoSEQ multiplex PCR; TCRdb stores in-frame clones only, minus some. The D gene and trimming were derived from the DNA, and the V and J assignments and clone size from that table. The data hold approximately 210,000 clones, with approximately 90% observed a single time. The trim removed 0 bases at V and 1 base at J, leaving 4 bases unmatched. Per the germline V gene, CDR1 is SGHRS and CDR2 is YFSETQ. The CDR3 runs to 15 residues. The sample was peripheral blood. The chain combines TRBV5-1 with TRBJ2-7, with 7 bases aligning to TRBD1. The TCR comes from a man between 25 and 39 years old with acute or convalescent COVID-19. The CDR3 region is CASSLGQGVSYEQYF. In DNA, the CDR3 is TGCGCCAGCAGCTTGGGGCAGGGGGTATCCTACGAGCAGTACTTC. Filled out from reference TRBV5-1 and TRBJ2-7, the complete variable domain reads KAGVTQTPRYLIKTRGQQVTLSCSPISGHRSVSWYQQTPGQGLQFLFEYFSETQRNKGNFPGRFSGRQFSNSRSEMNVSTLELGDSALYLCASSLGQGVSYEQYFGPGTRLTVT.